Listed below are T cell receptor beta chains from one sample, sequenced in a study of shared clonotypes between healthy human individuals. Produced via immunoSEQ multiplex PCR; TCRdb's table is partial and in-frame only. The table shows about 470,000 clones, with around 79% occurring only once. Sequencing used PBMCs. The receptors were gathered from a woman between 40 and 55 years old in good health. Some clones in this sample may be carry-over from other donors' samples. Both conserved end residues are part of each CDR3. A D gene is named only where the DNA matches it firmly. Clone size, where shown, is once, few, many, or a class for clones that have expanded.

j_call: TRBJ1-4; clone_size: -; v_call: TRBV15; d_call: -; cdr3_aa: CATSRGGGEKLFF; cdr3_nt: TGTGCCACCAGCAGGGGGGGAGGTGAAAAACTGTTTTTT
j_call: TRBJ2-7; clone_size: -; v_call: TRBV4-1; d_call: TRBD1; cdr3_aa: CASSQVGVGQGAYEQYF; cdr3_nt: TGCGCCAGCAGCCAAGTAGGAGTGGGACAGGGGGCTTACGAGCAGTACTTC
j_call: TRBJ2-7; clone_size: -; v_call: TRBV28; d_call: -; cdr3_aa: CASSLPRHYEQYF; cdr3_nt: TGTGCCAGCAGTTTGCCCAGGCATTACGAGCAGTACTTC
j_call: TRBJ1-5; clone_size: -; v_call: TRBV19; d_call: TRBD1; cdr3_aa: CASSGQGDGQPQHF; cdr3_nt: TGTGCCAGTAGCGGACAGGGTGACGGTCAGCCCCAGCATTTT
j_call: TRBJ2-1; clone_size: -; v_call: TRBV5-1; d_call: TRBD2; cdr3_aa: CASSSGLAFEQFF; cdr3_nt: TGCGCCAGCAGCTCCGGACTAGCGTTTGAGCAGTTCTTC
j_call: TRBJ2-1; clone_size: -; v_call: TRBV29-1; d_call: TRBD2; cdr3_aa: CSVGLAGPHEQFF; cdr3_nt: TGCAGCGTTGGACTAGCGGGACCCCATGAGCAGTTCTTC
j_call: TRBJ1-1; clone_size: -; v_call: TRBV5-4; d_call: TRBD1; cdr3_aa: CASSFGQGMNTEAFF; cdr3_nt: TGTGCCAGCAGCTTCGGACAGGGTATGAACACTGAAGCTTTCTTT
j_call: TRBJ2-5; clone_size: -; v_call: TRBV27; d_call: -; cdr3_aa: CASSFYAVGETQYF; cdr3_nt: TGTGCCAGCAGTTTTTACGCGGTTGGGGAGACCCAGTACTTC
j_call: TRBJ2-3; clone_size: -; v_call: TRBV7-9; d_call: TRBD2; cdr3_aa: CASSRLASTDTQYF; cdr3_nt: TGTGCCAGCAGCCGACTAGCGAGCACAGATACGCAGTATTTT
j_call: TRBJ2-1; clone_size: -; v_call: TRBV2; d_call: TRBD2; cdr3_aa: CASSDVAGADEQFF; cdr3_nt: TGTGCCAGCAGTGACGTAGCGGGAGCGGATGAGCAGTTCTTC
j_call: TRBJ1-2; clone_size: -; v_call: TRBV5-1; d_call: -; cdr3_aa: CASRYGTNNYGYTF; cdr3_nt: TGCGCCAGCAGATACGGGACAAATAACTATGGCTACACCTTC
j_call: TRBJ2-2; clone_size: -; v_call: TRBV2; d_call: TRBD2; cdr3_aa: CASSDWREGLTGELFF; cdr3_nt: TGTGCCAGCAGTGACTGGCGGGAGGGCCTCACCGGGGAGCTGTTTTTT
j_call: TRBJ2-2; clone_size: -; v_call: TRBV5-4; d_call: -; cdr3_aa: CASRSYPDTVHLSTGELFF; cdr3_nt: TGTGCCAGCAGATCCTATCCGGACACAGTACACCTGTCAACCGGGGAGCTGTTTTTT
j_call: TRBJ2-7; clone_size: once; v_call: TRBV7-7; d_call: -; cdr3_aa: CASSLAPGPNYEQYF; cdr3_nt: TGTGCCAGCAGCTTAGCGCCGGGTCCCAACTACGAGCAGTACTTC